This T cell receptor (beta chain) was identified in a study of OX40 agonist ivuxolimab in advanced cancers. In terms of the full investigation: Ivuxolimab was a fully human IgG2 agonistic monoclonal antibody targeting the costimulatory receptor OX40 (CD134). Intravenous ivuxolimab was administered to patients every 2 weeks at six dose levels: 0.01, 0.1, 0.3, 1.5, 3 and 10 mg/kg. Of the roughly 52 dose-escalation patients, hepatocellular carcinoma was present in around 19, melanoma in approximately 15, renal cell carcinoma in 9 and head and neck cancer in 9. A male proportion of around 83% and a mean age of around 60 years, ranging from about 20 to 85, were recorded for the dose-escalation cohort. Patients were allowed to have had prior anti-PD-1, anti-PD-L1 or anti-CTLA-4 therapy, and 40% to 45% of the dose-escalation patients had been treated with checkpoint inhibitors. Partial responses occurred in three dose-escalation patients: two with cutaneous melanoma and one with hepatocellular carcinoma. Peripheral TCRbeta sequencing aimed to test whether ivuxolimab altered TCR sequence diversity and caused clonal T-cell expansion. The monotherapy dose-escalation portion (N of about 49 patients) of the phase I ivuxolimab trial is reported in the paper. Points the paper makes about the study in general: After ivuxolimab, more expanded clones were found on average in CD8+ T cells than in CD4+ T cells. In partial responders in the 0.1-3.0 mg/kg groups, normalized peripheral clonal expansion was found to be among the lowest, especially among CD8+ T cells. Antigen specificity was not determined for the clonally expanded peripheral T cells. Low levels of normalized T-cell clonal expansion were also seen in some nonresponding patients. Clonal expansion of both CD4+ and CD8+ blood T cells was observed from baseline to week 6 at doses 0.1 to 3.0 mg/kg.

Concerning this clone: Its antigen is currently not known. Qualities for individual bases were not recorded, and no much larger clone is one base off.

Trimming takes 0 bases off V and 2 bases off J; junction bases not matched to a gene: 6. From the cysteine up to the phenylalanine, the CDR3 has a length of 16 residues. Here the CDR3 DNA is all that survives: 48 bases in frame from base 1. For CDR1 and CDR2, the germline V gene lists SGDLS and YYNGEE. For sequencing of the TCRbeta CDR3 region, genomic DNA was extracted from the sorted cells. TCRbeta CDR3 regions were sequenced using the immunoSEQ Assay. The immuneACCESS repertoire file appears here via TCRdb, limited to in-frame rearrangements. These files lack a portion of the clones; in checked studies, under half of the deficit traces to unresolved V genes, and the cause of the others is not known. In this sample the table shows tens of thousands of clones, more than 75% of which occur a single time. Jointly, the top ten make up roughly 3% of the sample. Patients with autoimmune disease history or receiving systemic immunosuppression were excluded from the trial. In every dose cohort, peripheral blood was drawn for TCR sequencing at baseline, cycle 4 day 1, and cycle 7 day 1. Samples were obtained from an open-label, multicenter, first-in-human phase I dose-escalation trial of ivuxolimab. Adults with locally advanced or metastatic melanoma, renal cell, hepatocellular, or head and neck squamous cell carcinoma were enrolled in the trial. Before TCR sequencing, CD4+ and CD8+ T cells were separately sorted from peripheral blood.

This receptor was identified in an adult with an advanced solid tumor such as melanoma, head and neck, liver or kidney cancer. The source was CD4+ or CD8+ T cells sorted from blood, collected in a trial of the OX40 agonist ivuxolimab. This chain joins TRBV9 to TRBJ2-3; 7 middle bases align to TRBD2. The CDR3 amino acid sequence is: CASSVVGGTSTDTQYF. The DNA reads TGTGCCAGCAGCGTAGTCGGGGGGACCTCCACAGATACGCAGTATTTT.